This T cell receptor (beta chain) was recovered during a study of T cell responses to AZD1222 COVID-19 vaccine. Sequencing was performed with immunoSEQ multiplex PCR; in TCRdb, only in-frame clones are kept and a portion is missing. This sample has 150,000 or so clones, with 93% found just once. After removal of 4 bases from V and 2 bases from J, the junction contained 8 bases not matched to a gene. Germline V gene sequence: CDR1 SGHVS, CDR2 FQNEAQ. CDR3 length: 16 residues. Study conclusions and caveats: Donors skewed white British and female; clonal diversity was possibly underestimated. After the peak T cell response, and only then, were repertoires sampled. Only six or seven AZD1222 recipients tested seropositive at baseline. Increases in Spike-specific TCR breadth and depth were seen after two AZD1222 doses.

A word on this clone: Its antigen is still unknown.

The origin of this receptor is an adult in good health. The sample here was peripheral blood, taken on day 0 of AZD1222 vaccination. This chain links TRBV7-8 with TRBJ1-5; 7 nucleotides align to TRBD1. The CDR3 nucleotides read TGTGCCAGCAGCTCCGGACAGGCCCTTGGCAATCAGCCCCAGCATTTT. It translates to CASSSGQALGNQPQHF. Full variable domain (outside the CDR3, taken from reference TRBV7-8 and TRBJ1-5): GAGVSQSPRYKVAKRGQDVALRCDPISGHVSLFWYQQALGQGPEFLTYFQNEAQLDKSGLPSDRFFAERPEGSVSTLKIQRTQQEDSAVYLCASSSGQALGNQPQHFGDGTRLSIL.